This note documents a single T cell receptor beta chain sequence. These data are taken from a study of blood T cell repertoires in COVID-19. Study in general: T cells, B-cell-depleted T cells, or PBMCs provided the cDNA or gDNA that served as material.

The data were produced by immunoSEQ multiplex PCR, yet TCRdb's version contains in-frame clones alone and is incomplete. Found here are 200,000 to 250,000 clones, around 85% of them singletons; the top ten hold 3% to 3.5%. The germline gives CDR1 SEHNR, CDR2 FQNEAQ (reference sequence). Trimming removed 5 bases from V and 5 bases from J; junction bases left unmatched: 8. CDR3 size: 14 residues. Material: peripheral blood. The TCR sequence derives from a woman under 40 who had recovered from COVID-19. The chain employs TRBV7-9 and TRBJ2-5; 7 nucleotides match TRBD2. The CDR3 here is CASSRIAGAETQYF. In DNA form, the CDR3 reads TGTGCCAGCAGCCGAATAGCGGGTGCGGAGACCCAGTACTTC. The full variable domain, with the rest looked up from reference TRBV7-9 and TRBJ2-5, is DTGVSQNPRHKITKRGQNVTFRCDPISEHNRLYWYRQTLGQGPEFLTYFQNEAQLEKSRLLSDRFSAERPKGSFSTLEIQRTEQGDSAMYLCASSRIAGAETQYFGPGTRLLVL.